One and the same sample provided the 5 T cell receptor beta chains below, sequenced in a study of Graves' ophthalmopathy and Graves' hyperthyroidism. TCR beta CDR3 amplification used RNA transcripts. RT-PCR in the first round used HTBI primers; a second-round multiplex PCR followed. TCRdb passed the multiplex PCR reads through MiXCR, listing each CDR3 protein once. The sample records 500,000 to 700,000 distinct CDR3 sequences, about 24% being singletons. Material for sequencing was peripheral blood. The source is a woman in her late teens or twenties with stable Graves' hyperthyroidism. Some clones in this sample may be carry-over from other donors' samples.

This clonotype has at least ten counts. The rearrangement uses TRBV12-5 and TRBJ1-1; 7 bases match TRBD1. The CDR3 totals 15 residues. Germline CDR1 and CDR2: LGHNT and FRNRAP. The junction had 16 bases not matched to a gene; V was cut back by 10 bases and J by 5 bases. The CDR3, as DNA: TGTGCTACCGAAGGTCAGGGGGGATGGTATACTGAAGCTTTCTTT. It translates to CATEGQGGWYTEAFF. Full variable domain (missing parts from reference TRBV12-5 and TRBJ1-1): DARVTQTPRHKVTEMGQEVTMRCQPILGHNTVFWYRQTMMQGLELLAYFRNRAPLDDSGMPKDRFSAEMPDATLATLKIQPSEPRDSAVYFCATEGQGGWYTEAFFGQGTRLTVV.

This clonotype showed up just a few times. The chain couples TRBV12-5 to TRBJ1-2; D is unresolved. The germline gives CDR1 LGHNT, CDR2 FRNRAP. V lost 8 bases to trimming and J lost 0 bases, with 28 bases between them. There are 19 residues in the CDR3. The CDR3: CASWGKSGSSGGPNYGYTF. CDR3 in DNA: TGTGCTAGTTGGGGAAAAAGTGGTTCCAGCGGAGGTCCTAACTATGGCTACACCTTC.

The chain is built from TRBV10-3 and TRBJ1-2, with 8 bases aligning to TRBD1. This CDR3 contains 13 residues. The V segment lost 2 bases and the J segment 8 bases; nucleotides outside the gene matches: 4. Germline assignment: CDR1 ENHRY and CDR2 SYGVKD. The CDR3 loop is CAISEETGEGYTF. DNA of the CDR3: TGTGCCATCAGTGAGGAGACAGGGGAAGGCTACACCTTC.

In its sample, this clonotype was seen a few times. The V gene is TRBV6-1, the J gene TRBJ1-5; D not resolved. Trimming shortened V by 2 bases and J by 4 bases, and 6 bases separated the two germline ends. Looked up from germline, CDR1 is MNHNS and CDR2 is SASEGT. The CDR3 totals 13 residues. CDR3 coding DNA: TGTGCCAGCAGTGAATACGGGAATCAGCCCCAGCATTTT. Translating it yields CASSEYGNQPQHF.

This chain connects TRBV6-1 to TRBJ1-1, with D possibly TRBD1 on 5 matching bases. Deletions cut 8 bases from V and 0 bases from J, with 16 bases between. CDR1 and CDR2 (germline): MNHNS, SASEGT. The CDR3 length is 15 residues. The CDR3 DNA is TGTGCCAGCCTCCAGGAGGGGATGTTGAACACTGAAGCTTTCTTT. Encoded protein: CASLQEGMLNTEAFF.